This entry lists 15 T cell receptor beta chains sequenced from one sample in a study of CD8 T cells in Susac syndrome. RNA in amounts of roughly 0.5 to 1 ug was reverse transcribed with random hexamers. In TCRdb, the immunoSEQ multiplex PCR reads were re-called with MiXCR into one record per CDR3 protein. This table holds 150,000 or so distinct CDR3 sequences, 94% found once. Source material: CD8+ T cells from PBMCs. The receptors originated from a human donor with multiple sclerosis.

The chain recombines TRBV30 with TRBJ2-7, with D hard to call. Between the trimmed V and J ends, which lost 0 bases and 2 bases, there was a span of 8 bases. CDR1 GTSNPN and CDR2 SVGIG come from the germline V gene (reference sequence). The CDR3 is 13 residues long. CDR3 bases: TGTGCCTGGAGTGTGTACGTAACCTACGAGCAGTACTTC. Protein product: CAWSVYVTYEQYF.

The V and J genes are TRBV20-1 and TRBJ1-2; D ambiguous. Between the trimmed V and J ends, which lost 1 base and 8 bases, there was a span of 11 bases. The CDR3 has 12 amino acids. The V gene's germline CDR1 is DFQATT and CDR2 SNEGSKA (reference sequence). CDR3 coding DNA: TGCAGTGCTAGAGTAGAGGATAGCGGCTACACCTTC. This gives the protein CSARVEDSGYTF.

This clonotype was observed a single time. The CDR3 spells CASSQGTGGDYTF. CDR3 in DNA: TGTGCCAGCAGCCAAGGGACAGGTGGAGACTACACCTTC. The V call is TRBV5-6, the J call TRBJ1-2, with 8 bases fitting TRBD1. The CDR3 totals 13 residues. J was trimmed by 10 bases and V by 4 bases; bases with no gene match: 9. Germline CDR1 is SGHDT and CDR2 is YYEEEE. Based on the CDR3 plus reference TRBV5-6 and TRBJ1-2, the full variable domain is DAGVTQSPTHLIKTRGQQVTLRCSPKSGHDTVSWYQQALGQGPQFIFQYYEEEERQRGNFPDRFSGHQFPNYSSELNVNALLLGDSALYLCASSQGTGGDYTFGSGTRLTVV.

The chain has TRBV27 and TRBJ2-7, with 10 bases aligning to TRBD1. This CDR3 has 13 residues. The trim removed 2 bases at V and 6 bases at J, leaving 1 base unmatched. Germline V lookup: CDR1 MNHEY, CDR2 SMNVEV (reference sequence). CDR3 sequence reads: CASSLGTGAEQYF. Here the CDR3 DNA reads TGTGCCAGCAGTTTAGGGACAGGGGCCGAGCAGTACTTC.

The chain uses TRBV10-3 and TRBJ2-2, with D possibly TRBD2 on 5 matching bases. Trimming left V 2 bases short and J 0 bases short, with 16 bases between. CDR1 is ENHRY and CDR2 is SYGVKD in the germline V gene. The CDR3 spans 18 residues. CDR3 DNA sequence: TGTGCCATCAGTGAGACCGGGGTTCCCAGACCGAACACCGGGGAGCTGTTTTTT. Encoded protein: CAISETGVPRPNTGELFF.

This chain connects TRBV27 to TRBJ2-2; 15 positions match TRBD2. Germline CDR1 MNHEY, CDR2 SMNVEV (reference sequence). Trimming cost V 5 bases and J 4 bases; bases outside gene matches: 20. The length of the CDR3 is 22 residues. The CDR3 region is CASSPRPFPGTSGGRGTGELFF. The CDR3 DNA is TGTGCCAGCAGTCCCCGGCCGTTCCCCGGGACTAGCGGGGGGCGCGGCACCGGGGAGCTGTTTTTT.

The CDR3 nucleotides read TGTGCCAGCAGCTTCCGGACAGGGGGTAACACTGAAGCTTTCTTT. This codes for CASSFRTGGNTEAFF. The rearrangement joins TRBV13 to TRBJ1-1, with 10 bases lining up with TRBD1. Germline V CDR1 and CDR2: PRHDT, FYEKMQ (reference sequence). The CDR3 runs 15 residues. After removal of 3 bases from V and 2 bases from J, the junction contained 3 bases not matched to a gene.

The chain employs TRBV25-1 and TRBJ2-7; tentatively, D is TRBD2 (6 bases). Germline CDR1 is MGHDK and CDR2 is SYGVNS. The V end lost 3 bases, the J end lost 2 bases, and 14 bases lay between the germline ends. The CDR3 consists of 15 residues. CDR3 coding DNA: TGTGCCAGCAGTGACTGGACGGGGGACCCCTACGAGCAGTACTTC. It codes for CASSDWTGDPYEQYF.

The chain joins TRBV4-1 to TRBJ1-2, with D unclear. This CDR3 is 13 amino acids long. CDR1 and CDR2 (germline): MGHRA, YSYEKL. V dropped 3 bases and J dropped 3 bases, with 8 bases sitting between them. The CDR3 region is CASSQRAHYGYTF. The DNA for the CDR3 is TGCGCCAGCAGCCAGCGGGCTCACTATGGCTACACCTTC.

This chain joins TRBV24-1 and TRBJ2-7; 8 bases align to TRBD1. The CDR3 has 14 residues. The V gene's germline CDR1 is KGHDR and CDR2 SFDVKD. The ends lost 3 bases at V and 3 bases at J; junction bases unmatched: 3. The DNA for the CDR3 is TGTGCCACCAGTGATCCTGACAGGGGCTACGAGCAGTACTTC. The encoded protein is CATSDPDRGYEQYF.

The J gene is TRBJ2-7, the V gene TRBV20-1; possibly TRBD1 for D (5 bases). The CDR3 runs 14 residues. The germline CDR1 and CDR2 sequences are DFQATT and SNEGSKA (reference sequence). Trimming cost V 3 bases and J 0 bases, with 12 bases left between them. CDR3: CSARGRQNSYEQYF. DNA for the CDR3: TGCAGTGCTAGGGGCAGACAGAACTCCTACGAGCAGTACTTC.

The chain employs TRBV27 and TRBJ2-5, with a tentative D call TRBD2 (5 bases). Trimming cost V 2 bases and J 2 bases, with 9 bases left between them. The CDR3 sequence is 14 residues long. The germline gives CDR1 MNHEY, CDR2 SMNVEV (reference sequence). The CDR3 here is CASSLGPGQETQYF. The CDR3 DNA is TGTGCCAGCAGTTTAGGACCGGGACAAGAGACCCAGTACTTC.

This clonotype has only one observation. The rearrangement links TRBV7-6 to TRBJ2-1; D is perhaps TRBD2 (7 bases). Per germline, CDR1 SGHVS and CDR2 FNYEAQ. The CDR3 sequence is 17 residues long. Trimming removed 0 bases from V and 4 bases from J, with 16 bases in between. The CDR3 DNA follows: TGTGCCAGCAGCTTAGCGCTAAGGGGGGGGCCGTACAATGAGCAGTTCTTC. Encoded protein: CASSLALRGGPYNEQFF.

V gene TRBV29-1 combines with J gene TRBJ1-2; D is ambiguous. The CDR3 consists of 11 residues. With 4 bases removed from V and 11 bases from J, the gap between germline ends came to 14 bases. CDR1 is SQVTM, CDR2 ANQGSEA, per germline. CDR3 sequence reads: CSVGSESLYTF. DNA of the CDR3: TGCAGCGTTGGATCGGAGAGCTTGTACACCTTC.

This chain links TRBV2 with TRBJ2-3; no clear D gene. The CDR3 is 15 amino acids. Trimming shortened V by 1 base and J by 0 bases, and 8 bases separated the two germline ends. Looked up from germline, CDR1 is SNHLY and CDR2 is FYNNEI. CDR3 nucleotide sequence: TGTGCCAGCAGTGAAGTGAAGACTAGCACAGATACGCAGTATTTT. It specifies CASSEVKTSTDTQYF. Supplemented by reference TRBV2 and TRBJ2-3, the full variable domain reads EPEVTQTPSHQVTQMGQEVILRCVPISNHLYFYWYRQILGQKVEFLVSFYNNEISEKSEIFDDQFSVERPDGSNFTLKIRSTKLEDSAMYFCASSEVKTSTDTQYFGPGTRLTVL.